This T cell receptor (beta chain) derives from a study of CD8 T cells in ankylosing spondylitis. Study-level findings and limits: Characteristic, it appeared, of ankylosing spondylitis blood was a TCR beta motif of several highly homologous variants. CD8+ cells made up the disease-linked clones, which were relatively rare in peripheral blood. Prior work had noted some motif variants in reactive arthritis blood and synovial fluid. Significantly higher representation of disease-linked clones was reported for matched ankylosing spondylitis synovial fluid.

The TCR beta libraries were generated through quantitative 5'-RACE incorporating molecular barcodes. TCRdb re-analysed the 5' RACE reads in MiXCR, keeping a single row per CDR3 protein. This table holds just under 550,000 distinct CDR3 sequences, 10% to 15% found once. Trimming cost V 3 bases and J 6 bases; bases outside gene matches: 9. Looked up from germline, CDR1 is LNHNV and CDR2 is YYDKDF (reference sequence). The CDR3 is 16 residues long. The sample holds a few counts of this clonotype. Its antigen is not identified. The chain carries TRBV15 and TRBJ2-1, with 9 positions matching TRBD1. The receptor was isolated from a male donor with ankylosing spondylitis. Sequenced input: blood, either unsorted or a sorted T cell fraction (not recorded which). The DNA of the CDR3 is TGTGCCACCAGCAGGGCCGGGACAGGGATCTCCAATGAGCAGTTCTTC. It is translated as CATSRAGTGISNEQFF.